This T cell receptor (beta chain) is drawn from a study of shared clonotypes between healthy human individuals. Study-wide results and caveats: Sampling covered nothing but blood. Tissue TCR repertoires likely differ from those found in blood. Across four donors, naive CD4 shared around 5%, naive CD8 under 4%, memory CD4 about 2.5%, memory CD8 roughly 0.37%.

Germline CDR1 and CDR2: LNHDA and SQIVND (reference sequence). V dropped 3 bases and J dropped 4 bases, with 16 bases sitting between them. The CDR3 totals 15 residues. Worth noting for this clone: What it binds is not known.

Naive CD8 isolation took CD45RO-negative cells positively selected for CCR7 and excluded terminally differentiated effector memory CD45RA+ cells. This table comes from immunoSEQ multiplex PCR, and its TCRdb copy is limited to in-frame clones, with some not included. Found here are about 2 million clones, 85% to 95% of them singletons; the top ten hold 1.1%. The sequenced sample was naive CD8+ T cells sorted from blood. The receptor was derived from a man between 18 and 29 years old in good health. The chain links TRBV19 to TRBJ2-7; a weak D match, TRBD2 (5 bases). The CDR3 loop is CASSIPPGTLYEQYF. DNA of the CDR3: TGTGCCAGTAGTATTCCCCCGGGAACCTTATACGAGCAGTACTTC.